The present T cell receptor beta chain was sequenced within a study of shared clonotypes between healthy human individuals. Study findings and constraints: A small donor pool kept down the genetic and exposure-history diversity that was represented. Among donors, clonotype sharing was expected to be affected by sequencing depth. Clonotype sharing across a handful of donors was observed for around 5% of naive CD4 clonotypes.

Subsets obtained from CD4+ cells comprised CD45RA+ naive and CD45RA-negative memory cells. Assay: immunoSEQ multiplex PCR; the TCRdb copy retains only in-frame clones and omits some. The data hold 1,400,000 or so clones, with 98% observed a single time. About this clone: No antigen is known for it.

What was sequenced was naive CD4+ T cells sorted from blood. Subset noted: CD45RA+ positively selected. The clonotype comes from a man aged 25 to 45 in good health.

CDR3 residues: CAISESRRNYEQYF. CDR3 in DNA: TGTGCCATCAGTGAGTCGCGGAGAAACTACGAGCAGTACTTC. The rearrangement links TRBV10-3 to TRBJ2-7, with D unclear. Trimming stripped 0 bases from V and 3 bases from J, with 9 bases between. The CDR3 is 14 amino acids. CDR1 ENHRY and CDR2 SYGVKD come from the germline V gene.